This entry is about one T cell receptor (beta chain). This sample was taken from a study of CXCR3-negative and CXCR3-positive naive CD8 T cells. CDR3 length: 16 residues. Subsets of CD8+ T cells were each sorted in triplicate at around 320,000 cells apiece. CD45RO-CCR7+CD27+CD95- expression identified naive CD8+ T cells. In preparing the TRB cDNA libraries, 5' RACE with UMI labels was used. Using the 5' RACE reads, TCRdb records one entry per CDR3 protein without DNA. The sample totals under 85,000 distinct CDR3 sequences. The source of this sequence is a human donor in good health. Some clones in this sample may be carry-over from other donors' samples. What was sequenced was naive CXCR3- CD8+ T cells from blood. Documented subset: CD45RO-CCR7+CD27+CD95- naive CD8+ T cells lacking CXCR3 (TNR3-). The J gene is TRBJ2-3, the V gene TRBV12-3 or TRBV12-4; TCRdb proposes TRBD2, but this gene call is untestable without DNA. CDR3 residues: CASSPRLAGFTDTQYF.